This TCR beta chain was retrieved from a study of CD8+CD57+ T cells in acquired aplastic anemia. The use of genomic DNA as template underpinned the TCR beta VDJ and CDR3 profiling. Each CDR3 protein is one row after TCRdb ran MiXCR on the reads. In the table there are around 250,000 distinct CDR3 sequences, approximately 80% of which are singletons. By flow cytometry, patients selected for sequencing had shown an expansion of CD8+CD57+ cells. Every patient was diagnosed with severe acquired aplastic anemia. Per the germline V gene, CDR1 is SGHVS and CDR2 is FQNEAQ. Between the trimmed V and J ends, which lost 3 bases and 1 base, there was a span of 22 bases. The CDR3 runs 18 residues. Study-level findings and limits: Common to patients and controls were 25 to 30 CD8+ CDR3 sequences.

On this clonotype itself: Its antigen is undetermined.

This chain uses TRBV7-8 with TRBJ2-7; tentative D call: TRBD2 (5 bases). Sequencing used sorted CD4+, CD8+, or CD8+CD57+ T cells (not recorded which) from PBMCs. This clonotype was sampled from a human donor with aplastic anemia. DNA for the CDR3: TGTGCCAGCAGCTTTCCTGGAGACGGGAATGCCCTTTCCTACGAGCAGTACGTC. Translation gives CASSFPGDGNALSYEQYV.